This T cell receptor beta chain was obtained from a study of blood T cell repertoires in COVID-19. TCRdb's copy holds only in-frame clones and misses some; the assay was immunoSEQ multiplex PCR. The data contain over 95,000 clones, roughly 88% of them singletons. The material sequenced was peripheral blood. This clonotype was obtained from a woman aged 70 to 79 who had recovered from COVID-19.

The chain's CDR3 is CASSFTGLAGGGETQYF. Written as DNA, the CDR3 is TGTGCCAGCAGCTTTACAGGACTAGCGGGAGGGGGAGAGACCCAGTACTTC. The rearrangement links TRBV7-2 to TRBJ2-5, with 15 bases aligning to TRBD2. The CDR3 is 17 amino acids. Looked up from germline, CDR1 is SGHTA and CDR2 is FQGNSA. V gave up 3 bases and J gave up 4 bases; unmatched junction bases: 6.